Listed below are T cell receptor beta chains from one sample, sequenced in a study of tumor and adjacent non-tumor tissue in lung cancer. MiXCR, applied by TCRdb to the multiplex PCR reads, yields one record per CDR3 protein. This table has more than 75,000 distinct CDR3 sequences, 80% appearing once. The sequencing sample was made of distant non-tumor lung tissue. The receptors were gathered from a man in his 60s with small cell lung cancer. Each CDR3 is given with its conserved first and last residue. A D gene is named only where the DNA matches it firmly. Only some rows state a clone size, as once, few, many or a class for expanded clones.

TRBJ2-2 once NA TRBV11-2 CTSSLAREIGELFF TGTACCAGCAGCTTAGCTCGGGAGATCGGGGAGCTGTTTTTT
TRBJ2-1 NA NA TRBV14 CASSQIGGRSSYNEQFF TGTGCCAGCAGCCAGATCGGAGGCAGGAGCTCCTACAATGAACAGTTCTTC
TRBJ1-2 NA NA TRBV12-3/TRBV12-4 CASGLDGNYGYTF TGTGCCAGCGGCCTAGACGGGAACTATGGCTACACCTTC
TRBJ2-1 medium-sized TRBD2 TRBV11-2 CASSLERLALNEQFF TGTGCCAGCAGCTTGGAGAGACTAGCGCTCAATGAGCAGTTCTTC
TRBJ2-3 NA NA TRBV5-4 CASSLEPGDTQYF TGCGCCAGCAGCTTGGAGCCGGGTGATACGCAGTATTTT
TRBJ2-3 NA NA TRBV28 CASSFVQGKDTQYF TGTGCCAGCAGTTTCGTCCAGGGCAAAGATACGCAGTATTTT
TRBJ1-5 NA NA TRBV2 CASSEVQGTDTQHF TGTGCCAGCAGTGAGGTACAGGGCACAGATACGCAGCATTTT
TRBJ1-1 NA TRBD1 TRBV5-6 CTSSLVSGTANTEAFF TGTACCAGCAGCTTGGTCTCCGGGACAGCGAACACTGAGGCTTTCTTT
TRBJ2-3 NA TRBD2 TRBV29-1 CSVAGVAGASIDTQYF TGTAGCGTCGCGGGGGTAGCGGGCGCTAGCATAGATACGCAGTATTTT
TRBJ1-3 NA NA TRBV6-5 CTRTSTGPSGNTIYF TGTACCAGGACCAGCACGGGACCCTCTGGAAACACCATATATTTT